These T cell receptor beta chains were read from a single sample in a study of T cells after yellow fever vaccination. Via MiXCR, TCRdb re-called the 5' RACE reads, giving one row per CDR3 protein. The table has 200,000 to 300,000 distinct CDR3 sequences, roughly 6.2% seen once. The specimen comprised CD4+ T cells sorted from PBMCs, sampled on the day of the yellow fever booster vaccination. The receptor source for this set is a young man who received the YFV17D yellow fever vaccine. Both conserved end residues are part of each CDR3. D genes are given only for firm matches. The listing skips clone size in some rows; elsewhere it reads once, few, many or a size class.

J	V	size	D	CDR3	DNA
TRBJ1-2	TRBV7-9	-	TRBD1	CASSWTGGVYTF	TGTGCCAGCAGCTGGACAGGGGGCGTCTACACCTTC
TRBJ2-1	TRBV20-1	-	-	CSARGTSVGQFF	TGCAGTGCTAGAGGGACTTCCGTAGGGCAGTTCTTC
TRBJ2-7	TRBV12-3/TRBV12-4	many	TRBD1	CASSFSGGYEQYF	TGTGCCAGCAGTTTTTCAGGGGGATACGAGCAGTACTTC
TRBJ2-3	TRBV11-2	-	TRBD1	CASRQIRDRVIGADTQYF	TGTGCCAGCAGACAAATCAGGGACAGGGTAATAGGTGCAGATACGCAGTATTTT
TRBJ2-7	TRBV12-5	few	-	CASGLGPSEQYF	TGTGCTAGTGGTTTGGGCCCTTCAGAACAGTACTTC
TRBJ2-1	TRBV11-2	few	TRBD2	CASRGGLAGGPSYNEQFF	TGTGCCAGCAGGGGAGGACTAGCGGGAGGGCCCTCCTACAATGAGCAGTTCTTC
TRBJ2-3	TRBV20-1	few	-	CSSSGPLRTDTQYF	TGCAGTTCAAGCGGGCCCCTTCGAACAGATACGCAGTATTTT
TRBJ2-7	TRBV10-3	many	-	CAIRDSLGEQYF	TGTGCCATCAGGGACAGCCTTGGCGAGCAGTACTTC
TRBJ2-7	TRBV29-1	many	-	CSVDPGSAHEQYF	TGCAGCGTTGACCCGGGAAGCGCACACGAGCAGTACTTC
TRBJ2-2	TRBV29-1	many	-	CSVEDVSPTGELFF	TGCAGCGTTGAGGACGTGTCACCCACCGGGGAGCTGTTTTTT
TRBJ2-7	TRBV6-5	few	TRBD2	CASSNTGTSGLYEQYF	TGTGCCAGCAGTAACACGGGGACTAGCGGCCTCTACGAGCAGTACTTC
TRBJ2-7	TRBV20-1	many	TRBD1	CSARRPRTGGVEQYF	TGCAGTGCTAGGCGTCCGAGGACAGGGGGTGTCGAGCAGTACTTC
TRBJ2-4	TRBV5-1	-	-	CASSPGPLGTKNIQYF	TGCGCCAGCAGCCCCGGGCCCCTTGGGACCAAAAACATTCAGTACTTC
TRBJ2-5	TRBV6-1	many	TRBD1	CASSQGRWTGETQYF	TGTGCCAGCAGCCAGGGACGGTGGACAGGAGAGACCCAGTACTTC
TRBJ2-2	TRBV11-3	-	-	CASSALEAGELFF	TGTGCCAGCAGCGCACTAGAGGCTGGGGAGCTGTTTTTT
TRBJ2-1	TRBV12-3/TRBV12-4	few	TRBD2	CASSRGVGGSYNEQFF	TGTGCCAGCAGTCGGGGGGTTGGGGGCTCCTACAATGAGCAGTTCTTC
TRBJ2-2	TRBV9	many	-	CASTAGLRTGELFF	TGTGCCAGCACGGCGGGGTTGAGGACCGGGGAGCTGTTTTTT
TRBJ2-7	TRBV29-1	many	-	CSVVMLYEQYF	TGCAGCGTTGTGATGCTATACGAGCAGTACTTC
TRBJ1-1	TRBV12-3/TRBV12-4	-	-	CASSSVNTEAFF	TGTGCCAGCAGCTCTGTGAACACTGAAGCTTTCTTT
TRBJ2-3	TRBV6-2/TRBV6-3	many	TRBD2	CASSKASSGGTDTQYF	TGTGCCAGCAGCAAGGCGTCTAGCGGGGGAACAGATACGCAGTATTTT
TRBJ2-5	TRBV25-1	-	TRBD1	CASSEVNRLPGQRGGGTQYF	TGTGCCAGCAGTGAGGTTAATAGGCTACCGGGACAGAGGGGTGGTGGGACCCAGTACTTC
TRBJ2-3	TRBV30	-	TRBD2	CAWSSTSASSTDTQYF	TGTGCCTGGAGCTCAACTAGCGCCTCTAGCACAGATACGCAGTATTTT
TRBJ2-1	TRBV6-1	-	-	CASTPARTGAYNEQFF	TGTGCCAGCACCCCCGCGAGGACTGGAGCCTACAATGAGCAGTTCTTC
TRBJ2-7	TRBV5-4	few	-	CASTRDRAYEQYF	TGTGCCAGCACTCGCGACCGGGCCTACGAGCAGTACTTC
TRBJ2-5	TRBV9	-	-	CASSVAPSQQETQYF	TGTGCCAGCAGCGTAGCTCCCTCACAGCAAGAGACCCAGTACTTC
TRBJ2-1	TRBV10-3	-	TRBD2	CAISETGLAGGNEQFF	TGTGCCATCAGTGAGACTGGACTAGCGGGAGGCAATGAGCAGTTCTTC
TRBJ2-5	TRBV7-6	few	-	CASSLASPLQETQYF	TGTGCCAGCAGCTTAGCGTCCCCTCTACAAGAGACCCAGTACTTC
TRBJ2-1	TRBV7-9	-	TRBD2	CASSQLGYLAGVTQFF	TGTGCCAGCAGCCAACTAGGGTATCTAGCGGGGGTCACGCAGTTCTTC
TRBJ2-2	TRBV5-1	many	TRBD2	CASSLGTSGSTGELFF	TGCGCCAGCAGCTTGGGTACTAGCGGGTCCACCGGGGAGCTGTTTTTT
TRBJ2-5	TRBV30	few	-	CAWSVYGQETQYF	TGTGCCTGGAGTGTTTATGGCCAAGAGACCCAGTACTTC
TRBJ2-4	TRBV28	many	-	CASSRTGVAKNIQYF	TGTGCCAGCAGTAGGACTGGGGTAGCCAAAAACATTCAGTACTTC
TRBJ2-7	TRBV5-1	few	-	CASSLASVQDYEQYF	TGCGCCAGCAGCTTGGCATCAGTTCAAGACTACGAGCAGTACTTC
TRBJ2-1	TRBV5-6	few	-	CASSPELLRSYNEQFF	TGTGCCAGCAGCCCCGAGCTCCTTCGCTCCTACAATGAGCAGTTCTTC
TRBJ2-1	TRBV24-1	few	-	CATGDQYEQFF	TGTGCCACTGGGGACCAGTATGAGCAGTTCTTC
TRBJ2-7	TRBV11-2	few	-	CASSLSAPSAKNSYEQYF	TGTGCCAGCAGCTTATCAGCCCCTAGCGCCAAGAACTCCTACGAGCAGTACTTC
TRBJ1-3	TRBV28	many	-	CASTNSGTGNTIYF	TGTGCCAGCACCAATTCCGGGACTGGAAACACCATATATTTT
TRBJ2-7	TRBV5-1	-	TRBD2	CASSLEGSGKIYEQYF	TGCGCCAGCAGCTTGGAGGGTAGCGGGAAAATCTACGAGCAGTACTTC
TRBJ2-5	TRBV18	many	-	CASSPVTVQETQYF	TGTGCCAGCTCACCAGTGACTGTTCAAGAGACCCAGTACTTC
TRBJ1-2	TRBV5-1	-	-	CASSLDQGSYGYTF	TGCGCCAGCAGCTTGGACCAGGGCTCCTATGGCTACACCTTC
TRBJ2-3	TRBV30	many	TRBD2	CAWSKGGRKSTDTQYF	TGTGCCTGGAGTAAGGGCGGGAGGAAGAGCACAGATACGCAGTATTTT
TRBJ1-2	TRBV28	few	-	CASSRDSTGGYTF	TGTGCCAGCAGTCGGGACTCCACCGGTGGCTACACCTTC
TRBJ2-5	TRBV5-1	many	TRBD2	CASSLGSLAGGQETQYF	TGCGCCAGCAGCTTGGGTTCGCTAGCGGGAGGGCAAGAGACCCAGTACTTC
TRBJ2-1	TRBV20-1	many	TRBD1	CSARKTGSSYNEQFF	TGCAGTGCTAGAAAGACAGGGAGCTCCTACAATGAGCAGTTCTTC
TRBJ1-1	TRBV20-1	-	-	CSADPAGAFF	TGCAGTGCTGACCCGGCGGGAGCTTTCTTT
TRBJ2-7	TRBV20-1	many	-	CSASPTRYEQYF	TGCAGTGCTAGCCCAACACGCTACGAGCAGTACTTC
TRBJ2-7	TRBV9	-	-	CASSVNLGGINEQYF	TGTGCCAGCAGCGTAAATCTGGGCGGGATAAACGAGCAGTACTTC
TRBJ2-5	TRBV14	many	-	CASSQVVGAAETQYF	TGTGCCAGCAGCCAAGTTGTGGGAGCGGCAGAGACCCAGTACTTC